One sample yielded the 18 T cell receptor beta chains listed below, sequenced in a study of spatial heterogeneity in lung cancer. Study-level results: Tumors with more nonsynonymous mutations had more expanded intratumoral alpha and beta TCRs.

Which antigens these TCRs recognize remains unknown. Time point denoted: sample taken at primary tumor resection. From the 5' RACE reads, TCRdb called clonotypes with MiXCR, one entry per CDR3 protein. The sample has fewer than 7,000 distinct CDR3 sequences, roughly 8% seen once; the top ten hold approximately 27%. Source: lung tumor tissue, taken at surgery. The source of these receptors is a female donor with early-stage non-small cell lung cancer.

Ten or more counts support this clonotype. Because the library targeted alpha chains, this beta chain is an off-target read whose size means little. The chain joins TRBV28 to TRBJ2-6, with D unclear. V was trimmed by 4 bases and J by 2 bases, leaving 3 bases between them. The germline gives CDR1 MDHEN, CDR2 SYDVKM. The CDR3 runs to 13 residues. The CDR3, as DNA: TGTGCCAGCAGTTCTACTGGGGCCAACGTCCTGACTTTC. It specifies CASSSTGANVLTF.

This clonotype was seen ten or more times. For a library built for alpha chains, this beta chain is a stray read; little rests on its size. This chain connects TRBV6-5 to TRBJ2-1; 13 bases map to TRBD2. Per the germline V gene, CDR1 is MNHEY and CDR2 is SVGAGI. The CDR3 is made up of 15 amino acids. The ends lost 4 bases at V and 6 bases at J; junction bases unmatched: 3. CDR3 loop: CASSSRLAGGNEQFF. In DNA form, the CDR3 reads TGTGCCAGCAGTTCGCGACTAGCGGGGGGCAATGAGCAGTTCTTC.

This clonotype has only a few counts. In a library made to pick up alpha chains, this beta chain is a stray read with a size that means little. The V and J genes are TRBV6-5 and TRBJ2-7; TRBD1 aligns across 10 bases. Germline V gene lookup returns CDR1 MNHEY and CDR2 SVGAGI. J lost 2 bases, V lost 6 bases, and 4 bases had no gene match. This CDR3 has 14 residues. As DNA, the CDR3 is TGTGCCAGCAGCCGGACAGGGGGAGCCTACGAGCAGTACTTC. Translating it yields CASSRTGGAYEQYF.

This clonotype was seen repeatedly, ten times or more. This beta chain was picked up by a library intended for alpha chains and is off target, so its count carries little meaning. The gene calls are TRBV12-3 or TRBV12-4 and TRBJ1-2; possibly TRBD1 for D (6 bases). The CDR3 covers 14 residues. Trimming shortened V by 5 bases and J by 4 bases, and 14 bases separated the two germline ends. The CDR3 nucleotides are TGTGCCAGCAGTCCCCTCGGGACAAGCTATGGCTACACCTTC. It codes for CASSPLGTSYGYTF.

This clonotype came up many times. The library was built for alpha chains, so this beta chain is an off-target read and its size means little. The chain combines TRBV30 with TRBJ1-2; TRBD1 might be the D (6 bases). With 3 bases removed from V and 3 bases from J, the gap between germline ends came to 17 bases. CDR3 length equals 15 residues. In germline, CDR1 is GTSNPN, CDR2 SVGIG (reference sequence). This CDR3 is CAWSRGANRHYGYTF. The CDR3, as DNA: TGTGCCTGGAGCCGGGGGGCCAACAGGCACTATGGCTACACCTTC.

Comment on this clonotype: This beta chain was picked up by a library intended for alpha chains and is off target, so its count carries little meaning. The chain is built from TRBV4-3 and TRBJ1-2; no firm D call. Germline V CDR1 and CDR2: LGHNA, YSLEER. Trimming took off 0 bases at V and 2 bases at J, with 4 bases between the two ends. The CDR3 consists of 13 residues. The CDR3 coding sequence is TGCGCCAGCAGCCAAGAAAGAAACTATGGCTACACCTTC. Its protein is CASSQERNYGYTF.

Many counts were recorded for this clonotype. This beta chain is a stray read from a library made for alpha chains; its abundance is not meaningful. J is TRBJ2-1 and V is TRBV6-1, with D possibly TRBD1 on 8 matching bases. V gave up 7 bases and J gave up 7 bases, with 17 bases separating them. This CDR3 has 14 amino acids. Germline V lookup: CDR1 MNHNS, CDR2 SASEGT. CDR3 in DNA: TGTGCCAGCACCATTAACAGGGGGGGAAATGAGCAGTTCTTC. It yields the protein CASTINRGGNEQFF.

This clonotype was seen at least ten times. For a library built for alpha chains, this beta chain is a stray read; little rests on its size. The rearrangement joins TRBV18 to TRBJ2-7; 10 bases agree with TRBD1. This CDR3 spans 14 amino acids. Germline loops: CDR1 KGHSH, CDR2 LQKENI. Germline trimming cut 3 bases from V and 2 bases from J; bases unmatched to any gene: 1. CDR3 amino acids: CASSPGQGTYEQYF. CDR3 nucleotide sequence: TGTGCCAGCTCACCGGGACAGGGGACCTACGAGCAGTACTTC.

This clonotype was counted many times. For a library built for alpha chains, this beta chain is a stray read; little rests on its size. V gene TRBV7-2 combines with J gene TRBJ2-7; 9 bases match TRBD1. The CDR3 loop spans 15 amino acids. Germline-derived CDR1 and CDR2 are SGHTA and FQGNSA. The junction had 11 bases not matched to a gene; V was cut back by 7 bases and J by 4 bases. The CDR3 here is CASTPLGTGTYEQYF. Here the CDR3 DNA reads TGTGCCAGCACCCCGTTGGGGACAGGGACGTACGAGCAGTACTTC.

This clonotype is medium-sized within its sample. This beta chain is an off-target read within a library intended for alpha chains, so its frequency means little. This chain joins TRBV9 and TRBJ2-2; D tentatively reads TRBD1 or TRBD2 (5 bases each). Trimming took 4 bases from V and 0 from J, leaving 13 bases between them. In germline, CDR1 is SGDLS, CDR2 YYNGEE. The CDR3 runs to 16 residues. CDR3 region: CASSPFGTSNTGELFF. CDR3 coding DNA: TGTGCCAGCAGCCCCTTCGGGACGTCGAACACCGGGGAGCTGTTTTTT.

This clonotype came up many times. Within a library made for alpha chains, this beta chain is off target, and its count is uninformative. V and J are TRBV28 and TRBJ2-1, with D maybe TRBD2 (5 bases). Trimming removed 5 bases at V and 3 bases at J, with 14 bases between. This CDR3 is 15 amino acids long. Germline CDR1 MDHEN, CDR2 SYDVKM. The CDR3 bases are TGTGCCAGCAGTCAACCCGAGCGGAGCTACAATGAGCAGTTCTTC. Its protein is CASSQPERSYNEQFF.

This clonotype has a count of ten or more. For a library built for alpha chains, this beta chain is a stray read; little rests on its size. The J gene is TRBJ2-2, the V gene TRBV21-1; TRBD2 reflects the table's D call only, with no check against the DNA. TRBV21-1 is shown as a pseudogene. The CDR3 totals 17 residues. The CDR3 coding sequence is TGTGCCAGGAGCCTCAATGGCGGGAGCCCCGGCGGCGGGGAGCTGTTTTTT. Translation: CARSLNGGSPGGGELFF.

Ten or more counts support this clonotype. With the library built for alpha chains, this beta chain is off target and its frequency is not meaningful. The chain carries TRBV28 and TRBJ2-2, with D maybe TRBD1 (6 bases). Trimming cost V 5 bases and J 2 bases, with 12 bases left between them. The CDR3 has 15 residues. In germline, CDR1 is MDHEN, CDR2 SYDVKM. CDR3 sequence reads: CASSSRDINTGELFF. CDR3 DNA: TGTGCCAGCAGTAGCCGGGACATTAACACCGGGGAGCTGTTTTTT. The full variable domain, with the rest looked up from reference TRBV28 and TRBJ2-2, is DVKVTQSSRYLVKRTGEKVFLECVQDMDHENMFWYRQDPGLGLRLIYFSYDVKMKEKGDIPEGYSVSREKKERFSLILESASTNQTSMYLCASSSRDINTGELFFGEGSRLTVL.

This clonotype was picked up many times. Because this beta chain is a stray read in a library intended to capture alpha chains, its abundance should not be given much weight. The chain employs TRBV18 and TRBJ2-7; TRBD1 might be the D (6 bases). V lost 5 bases to trimming and J lost 0 bases, with 14 bases between them. This CDR3 is built from 15 residues. Germline CDR1 is KGHSH and CDR2 is LQKENI. The CDR3 loop is CASSETGVSSYEQYF. The CDR3 nucleotides read TGTGCCAGCTCAGAGACAGGTGTCAGCTCCTACGAGCAGTACTTC. Combining the CDR3 with reference TRBV18 and TRBJ2-7 gives the whole variable domain NAGVMQNPRHLVRRRGQEARLRCSPMKGHSHVYWYRQLPEEGLKFMVYLQKENIIDESGMPKERFSAEFPKEGPSILRIQQVVRGDSAAYFCASSETGVSSYEQYFGPGTRLTVT.

This clonotype was recorded many times. This beta chain was picked up by a library intended for alpha chains and is off target, so its count carries little meaning. CDR3 in DNA: TGTGCCAGCAGCTTCTTGGCAGCTATCAATCAGCCCCAGCATTTT. It encodes CASSFLAAINQPQHF. The rearrangement joins TRBV7-2 to TRBJ1-5; D unresolved. The CDR3 is made up of 15 amino acids. Between the trimmed V and J ends, which lost 3 bases and 3 bases, there was a span of 12 bases. The germline V gene has CDR1 SGHTA and CDR2 FQGNSA.

By proportion, this clonotype is medium-sized (0.01 to 0.1%). This beta chain is off target for a library built for alpha chains, so its abundance means little. V and J are TRBV7-8 and TRBJ2-7; 11 bases agree with TRBD2. Trimming took 5 bases from V and 3 from J; bases not matched to a gene: 6. From germline, CDR1 is SGHVS and CDR2 FQNEAQ. CDR3 length: 15 residues. DNA for the CDR3: TGTGCCAGCAGCCGTACTAGCGGGAGAGACTACGAGCAGTACTTC. Its translation: CASSRTSGRDYEQYF.

This clonotype was seen at least ten times. This beta chain came through as a stray read in a library set up for alpha chains, and its size says little. This chain uses TRBV20-1 with TRBJ2-1; 8 bases agree with TRBD2. V dropped 6 bases and J dropped 2; count of bases not matched to a gene: 3. This CDR3 spans 13 amino acids. CDR1 and CDR2 (germline): DFQATT, SNEGSKA (reference sequence). The DNA for the CDR3 is TGCAGTGCCTCCGGGGGGGCCTACAATGAGCAGTTCTTC. Translated, it gives CSASGGAYNEQFF.

In its sample, this clonotype is medium-sized. This beta chain is an off-target read within a library intended for alpha chains, so its frequency means little. The chain joins TRBV9 to TRBJ2-3; 7 bases line up with TRBD2. J lost 1 base, V lost 3 bases, and 8 bases had no gene match. This CDR3 comprises 16 residues. CDR1 and CDR2 (germline): SGDLS, YYNGEE. The CDR3 sequence is CASSAYGAGGTDTQYF. Here the CDR3 DNA reads TGTGCCAGCAGCGCGTACGGCGCGGGGGGCACAGATACGCAGTATTTT.